These 21 T cell receptor beta chains were sequenced from one sample in a study of blood T cell repertoires in COVID-19. Profiled with immunoSEQ multiplex PCR; TCRdb holds only in-frame clones, not every one. The sample yields 140,000 to 150,000 clones, approximately 80% seen once. The sequencing sample was made of peripheral blood. These receptors were taken from a human donor in a cohort sampled during active COVID-19.

Here the CDR3 DNA reads TGTGCCAGCAGCCCCCCGGGTGGTAAGACCCAGTACTTC. It specifies CASSPPGGKTQYF. This chain links TRBV7-3 with TRBJ2-5; no clear D gene. V dropped 5 bases and J dropped 6 bases, with 13 bases sitting between them. Germline-derived CDR1 and CDR2 are SGHTA and FQGTGA. The CDR3 runs 13 residues.

This rearrangement joins TRBV30 to TRBJ2-7, with D tentatively TRBD2 (5 bases). V lost 1 base to trimming and J lost 6 bases, with 7 bases between them. Per the germline V gene, CDR1 is GTSNPN and CDR2 is SVGIG (reference sequence). This CDR3 comprises 11 residues. This CDR3 reads CAWSAGGEQYF. The DNA of the CDR3 is TGTGCCTGGAGTGCCGGAGGCGAGCAGTACTTC.

J is TRBJ1-6 and V is TRBV9, with D possibly TRBD1 on 5 matching bases. The CDR3 has 15 residues. In germline, CDR1 is SGDLS, CDR2 YYNGEE. Trimming left V 0 bases short and J 7 bases short, with 11 bases between. The CDR3 spells CASSVAGDSNSPLHF. In DNA, the CDR3 is TGTGCCAGCAGCGTAGCGGGCGACAGCAATTCACCCCTCCACTTT.

The J gene is TRBJ2-3, the V gene TRBV5-4; 9 bases are a match to TRBD2. The CDR3 contains 15 residues. V dropped 5 bases and J dropped 4; count of bases not matched to a gene: 8. Germline V gene lookup returns CDR1 SGHNT and CDR2 YYREEE (reference sequence). For the CDR3, the DNA is TGTGCCAGCAGGCCGGGACTAGCAGGCTCAGATACGCAGTATTTT. Its translation: CASRPGLAGSDTQYF.

This rearrangement joins TRBV11-2 to TRBJ1-1; D remains ambiguous. The V gene's germline CDR1 is SGHAT and CDR2 FQNNGV. The V and J ends lost 1 base and 1 base respectively, with 4 bases between them. The CDR3 runs to 13 residues. CDR3 protein: CASSLAKNTEAFF. The CDR3 DNA reads TGTGCCAGCAGCTTAGCAAAGAACACTGAAGCTTTCTTT. Using reference TRBV11-2 and TRBJ1-1 for the parts outside the CDR3, the full variable domain is EAGVAQSPRYKIIEKRQSVAFWCNPISGHATLYWYQQILGQGPKLLIQFQNNGVVDDSQLPKDRFSAERLKGVDSTLKIQPAKLEDSAVYLCASSLAKNTEAFFGQGTRLTVV.

V and J are TRBV7-9 and TRBJ1-2; possibly TRBD1 for D (6 bases). Looked up from germline, CDR1 is SEHNR and CDR2 is FQNEAQ (reference sequence). V lost 4 bases to trimming and J lost 6 bases, with 21 bases between them. This CDR3 contains 16 residues. CDR3 in amino acids: CASSSSGRGAQDGYTF. For the CDR3, the DNA is TGTGCCAGCAGCTCGTCCGGCCGGGGGGCGCAGGATGGCTACACCTTC.

This clone was recorded only once. For the CDR3, the DNA is TGTGCCAGCCTTTCGGGAGGGGATATTCGGCCCCAGCATTTT. Residues: CASLSGGDIRPQHF. V is TRBV6-5 and J is TRBJ1-5, with D possibly being TRBD1 (5 bases). Looked up from germline, CDR1 is MNHEY and CDR2 is SVGAGI. The V gene lost 8 bases and the J gene lost 9 bases, with 20 bases spanning the gap. The CDR3 is 14 residues long.

This clone was observed a handful of times. J is TRBJ1-3 and V is TRBV19; D gene unclear. In germline, CDR1 is LNHDA, CDR2 SQIVND (reference sequence). The CDR3 has 14 amino acids. Trimming removed 3 bases at V and 4 bases at J, with 10 bases between. As DNA, the CDR3 is TGTGCCAGTAGTATTCGCCCGACAGGAAACACCATATATTTT. Translating it yields CASSIRPTGNTIYF.

The chain recombines TRBV10-3 with TRBJ1-1; 11 nucleotides align to TRBD1. J gave up 1 base and V 6 bases, and 13 bases lay outside the gene matches. This CDR3 comprises 18 residues. CDR1 and CDR2 (germline): ENHRY, SYGVKD. The CDR3 reads CAIRGTGGAEGGNTEAFF. The CDR3 bases are TGTGCCATCAGAGGGACAGGGGGTGCCGAAGGGGGGAACACTGAAGCTTTCTTT.

The genes are TRBV4-2 and TRBJ2-7; TRBD1 matches 10 bases. Per the germline V gene, CDR1 is LGHNA and CDR2 is YNFKEQ. Germline trimming cut 3 bases from V and 2 bases from J; bases unmatched to any gene: 10. The CDR3 has 17 residues. CDR3 region: CASSQEPGQGLTYEQYF. For the CDR3, the DNA is TGTGCCAGCAGCCAGGAACCGGGACAGGGGTTGACCTACGAGCAGTACTTC.

The J gene is TRBJ2-1, the V gene TRBV27; D may be TRBD1 (6 bases). Germline V gene lookup returns CDR1 MNHEY and CDR2 SMNVEV (reference sequence). This CDR3 is built from 16 residues. V was shortened by 5 bases and J by 2 bases, with 16 bases between the two germline ends. The chain's CDR3 is CASSPYRANPYNEQFF. The CDR3 nucleotides read TGTGCCAGCAGTCCCTACAGGGCTAACCCCTACAATGAGCAGTTCTTC.

The chain combines TRBV29-1 with TRBJ1-2; 8 bases fit TRBD1. The length of the CDR3 is 13 residues. V lost 8 bases and J lost 3; bases outside the gene matches: 8. Germline V gene data show CDR1 as SQVTM and CDR2 as ANQGSEA. CDR3 nucleotide sequence: TGCAGCTACTTCAGGGGGCAGGACTATGGCTACACCTTC. Protein product: CSYFRGQDYGYTF.

The table lists this clone with a few counts. The gene calls are TRBV28 and TRBJ1-5; TRBD1 might be the D (6 bases). The CDR3 extends over 14 amino acids. Trimming took 7 bases from V and 2 from J, leaving 12 bases between them. Germline values: CDR1 MDHEN, CDR2 SYDVKM. The CDR3 protein is CASKLQGGNQPQHF. The DNA for the CDR3 is TGTGCCAGCAAGCTACAGGGTGGCAATCAGCCCCAGCATTTT.

The chain combines TRBV7-8 with TRBJ1-1, with TRBD1 identical over 9 bases. CDR1 is SGHVS and CDR2 is FQNEAQ in the germline V gene. The length of the CDR3 is 14 residues. Losses at the gene ends were 5 bases for V and 10 bases for J; bases not matched to a gene: 11. CDR3 amino acids: CASSVRGQGVVAFF. The CDR3 DNA is TGTGCCAGCAGCGTGCGGGGACAGGGAGTGGTAGCTTTCTTT.

The chain joins TRBV24-1 to TRBJ2-5; the match to TRBD2 covers 12 bases. The V segment lost 2 bases and the J segment 4 bases; nucleotides outside the gene matches: 4. CDR1 is KGHDR and CDR2 is SFDVKD in the germline V gene. The CDR3 runs 16 residues. The CDR3 protein is CATSDWTSGAGETQYF. Here the CDR3 DNA reads TGTGCCACCAGTGATTGGACTAGCGGGGCAGGAGAGACCCAGTACTTC.

The chain carries TRBV5-4 and TRBJ1-6; TRBD1 might be the D (6 bases). V was cut by 2 bases and J by 12 bases, with 18 bases left in between. The germline gives CDR1 SGHNT, CDR2 YYREEE (reference sequence). This CDR3 is 15 amino acids long. CDR3 protein: CASSFMGGLYEPLHF. The CDR3 DNA reads as TGTGCCAGCAGCTTTATGGGGGGGCTATACGAACCCCTCCACTTT. Supplemented by reference TRBV5-4 and TRBJ1-6, the full variable domain reads ETGVTQSPTHLIKTRGQQVTLRCSSQSGHNTVSWYQQALGQGPQFIFQYYREEENGRGNFPPRFSGLQFPNYSSELNVNALELDDSALYLCASSFMGGLYEPLHFGNGTRLTVT.

The gene calls are TRBV5-1 and TRBJ1-2; 7 bases match TRBD1. This CDR3 contains 14 residues. The germline V gene has CDR1 SGHRS and CDR2 YFSETQ. Trimming took 2 bases from V and 4 from J; bases not matched to a gene: 5. For the CDR3, the DNA is TGCGCCAGCAGCTTTACAGGGGCTGGCTATGGCTACACCTTC. It specifies CASSFTGAGYGYTF.

V and J are TRBV7-2 and TRBJ2-7, with D perhaps matching TRBD1 (6 bases). The CDR3 contains 13 residues. V was shortened by 1 base and J by 7 bases, with 11 bases between the two germline ends. The germline CDR1 and CDR2 sequences are SGHTA and FQGNSA. The CDR3 coding sequence is TGTGCCAGCAGCTTAGACAGGGTGAGGGAGCAGTACTTC. The encoded protein is CASSLDRVREQYF.

The chain carries TRBV7-9 and TRBJ1-2; D unclear. Germline V lookup: CDR1 SEHNR, CDR2 FQNEAQ (reference sequence). Trimming took 1 base from V and 4 from J, leaving 13 bases between them. The CDR3 length is 15 residues. This chain's CDR3 is CASSLGPGGAYGYTF. CDR3 in DNA: TGTGCCAGCAGCTTAGGGCCCGGAGGAGCCTATGGCTACACCTTC.

The V gene is TRBV18, the J gene TRBJ1-1, with 8 bases fitting TRBD1. From germline, CDR1 is KGHSH and CDR2 LQKENI. Trimming cost V 3 bases and J 5 bases; bases outside gene matches: 8. CDR3 length equals 15 residues. The CDR3, as DNA: TGTGCCAGCTCACCCTACGGACAGGGAGGTACTGAAGCTTTCTTT. As protein: CASSPYGQGGTEAFF.

The chain uses TRBV6-1 and TRBJ2-5, with a possible D match to TRBD1 (7 bases). Trimming stripped 3 bases from V and 5 bases from J, with 10 bases between. The CDR3 runs 13 residues. The germline gives CDR1 MNHNS, CDR2 SASEGT. In DNA form, the CDR3 reads TGTGCCAGCAGTGAGACAGGGAGGGAGACCCAGTACTTC. It translates to CASSETGRETQYF.